This entry lists 32 T cell receptor beta chains sequenced from one sample in a study of cytomegalovirus exposure and HLA in healthy donors. Vbeta (60) and Jbeta (13) primers were used in the PCR. Some clones are missing from TCRdb's copy, which holds only in-frame ones; the method was immunoSEQ multiplex PCR. The sample records roughly 180,000 clones, 70% to 80% being singletons. What was sequenced was PBMCs. These receptors were taken from a girl aged 5-17 years in good health and CMV-seropositive.

This clone has a handful of counts. This chain uses TRBV12-5 with TRBJ2-7, with 7 bases fitting TRBD2. V lost 1 base, J lost 1 base, and 10 bases stayed unmatched. The CDR3 is made up of 17 amino acids. Germline V CDR1 and CDR2: LGHNT, FRNRAP. As DNA, the CDR3 is TGTGCTAGTGGTTTGGCACCCGGTAGCGGGCATTCCTACGAGCAGTACTTC. This sequence encodes CASGLAPGSGHSYEQYF.

The chain recombines TRBV5-6 with TRBJ1-6; 8 bases agree with TRBD1. CDR3 size: 16 residues. CDR1 and CDR2 from the germline V gene are SGHDT and YYEEEE. V gave up 5 bases and J gave up 9 bases; unmatched junction bases: 13. The CDR3 DNA is TGTGCCAGCAGTCATCTAGACGGGACAGGAGCTTCACCCCTCCACTTT. Translated, it gives CASSHLDGTGASPLHF.

CDR3 in DNA: TGCGCCAGCAGCCAAGGTGCGACAGGGTTCTACGAGCAGTACTTC. Protein: CASSQGATGFYEQYF. This chain connects TRBV4-1 to TRBJ2-7, with 7 bases identical to TRBD1. This CDR3 spans 15 amino acids. The V gene's germline CDR1 is MGHRA and CDR2 YSYEKL. The V segment lost 1 base and the J segment 3 bases; nucleotides outside the gene matches: 6.

The rearrangement links TRBV6-1 to TRBJ2-2, with D perhaps TRBD2 (7 bases). Germline-derived CDR1 and CDR2 are MNHNS and SASEGT. Trimming cost V 2 bases and J 2 bases, with 15 bases left between them. The CDR3 has 17 amino acids. The CDR3 reads CASSEMWGGGNTGELFF. CDR3 DNA: TGTGCCAGCAGTGAAATGTGGGGAGGGGGTAACACCGGGGAGCTGTTTTTT.

This chain links TRBV27 with TRBJ2-2; no firm D call. The CDR3 is made up of 11 amino acids. The V end was cut by 4 bases, the J end by 7 bases, with 4 bases between. Germline loops: CDR1 MNHEY, CDR2 SMNVEV (reference sequence). In DNA form, the CDR3 reads TGTGCCAGCAGTTCCCTCGGGGAGCTGTTTTTT. Translated: CASSSLGELFF.

The rearrangement links TRBV6-5 to TRBJ2-3, with 11 bases aligning to TRBD2. This CDR3 region has 15 residues. CDR1 and CDR2 (germline): MNHEY, SVGAGI. Trimming removed 5 bases from V and 3 bases from J; junction bases left unmatched: 4. The CDR3 region has the DNA TGTGCCAGCAGTCTACTAGCGGGGGAGACAGATACGCAGTATTTT. Encoded protein: CASSLLAGETDTQYF.

The rearrangement uses TRBV7-2 and TRBJ1-4; 10 bases map to TRBD1. Germline V gene sequence: CDR1 SGHTA, CDR2 FQGNSA. CDR3 size: 16 residues. Trimming removed 5 bases from V and 4 bases from J; junction bases left unmatched: 7. DNA of the CDR3: TGTGCCAGCAGCCCTAGACAGGGGGCTGGTAATGAAAAACTGTTTTTT. Protein: CASSPRQGAGNEKLFF.

Details on this clone: This sample also contains other DNA sequences that code for the same CDR3. The chain links TRBV5-1 to TRBJ1-4, with 7 bases that match TRBD1. This CDR3 is built from 14 residues. Germline loops: CDR1 SGHRS, CDR2 YFSETQ. After removal of 0 bases from V and 7 bases from J, the junction contained 3 bases not matched to a gene. In nucleotides, the CDR3 is TGCGCCAGCAGCTTGGGACAGGGAGGTGAAAAACTGTTTTTT. It is translated as CASSLGQGGEKLFF.

This rearrangement joins TRBV7-2 to TRBJ1-3; TRBD1 aligns across 8 bases. There are 14 residues in the CDR3. Unmatched junction bases numbered 5, after V lost 6 bases and J lost 4 bases. Germline V gene lookup returns CDR1 SGHTA and CDR2 FQGNSA. CDR3: CASSYRGLGNTIYF. In nucleotides, the CDR3 is TGTGCCAGCAGTTACAGGGGGTTAGGAAACACCATATATTTT.

The chain uses TRBV6-5 and TRBJ1-3; D unclear. Germline-derived CDR1 and CDR2 are MNHEY and SVGAGI. Trimming removed 0 bases at V and 0 bases at J, with 9 bases between. The CDR3 sequence is 16 residues long. The CDR3 is CASSYSMRNSGNTIYF. CDR3 coding DNA: TGTGCCAGCAGTTACTCGATGAGGAACTCTGGAAACACCATATATTTT.

The chain has TRBV6-6 and TRBJ1-1, with D uncertain. Germline-derived CDR1 and CDR2 are MNHNY and SVGAGI (reference sequence). Trimming shortened V by 6 bases and J by 11 bases, and 19 bases separated the two germline ends. CDR3 size: 13 residues. The CDR3 DNA reads TGTGCCAGCAGGCCGACCACGGGAGGGTTTGCTTTCTTT. It is translated as CASRPTTGGFAFF.

In DNA, the CDR3 is TGTGCCAGCAGAAGTACAGGGGGTAGCCAGCCCCAGCATTTT. Residues: CASRSTGGSQPQHF. The V and J genes are TRBV6-6 and TRBJ1-5; TRBD1 matches at 8 bases. The J segment lost 7 bases and the V segment lost 6 bases, leaving 8 bases of the junction unmatched. CDR3 length equals 14 residues. The germline gives CDR1 MNHNY, CDR2 SVGAGI (reference sequence).

V gene TRBV15 combines with J gene TRBJ2-5; 9 positions match TRBD1. The J call could be wrong; TRBJ2-7 is a better fit for the DNA end. The CDR3 runs 15 residues. The germline V gene has CDR1 LNHNV and CDR2 YYDKDF (reference sequence). The CDR3 protein is CATSPWTGATYEQYF. The CDR3 nucleotides read TGTGCCACCAGCCCATGGACAGGGGCAACCTACGAGCAGTACTTC.

The sample holds a few counts of this clone. The J gene is TRBJ1-2, the V gene TRBV7-8; TRBD1 aligns across 8 bases. This CDR3 comprises 14 residues. V lost 1 base to trimming and J lost 2 bases; unmatched junction nucleotides: 0. Germline-derived CDR1 and CDR2 are SGHVS and FQNEAQ. CDR3 in DNA: TGTGCCAGCAGCTTAGGACAGGGGAACTATGGCTACACCTTC. Translation: CASSLGQGNYGYTF.

Only one count was recorded for this clone. This chain uses TRBV7-2 with TRBJ1-5; no firm D call. V was cut by 1 base and J by 5 bases, with 12 bases left in between. Germline loops: CDR1 SGHTA, CDR2 FQGNSA. This CDR3 region has 15 residues. The CDR3 spells CASSLVVEEHQPQHF. As DNA, the CDR3 is TGTGCCAGCAGCTTAGTGGTGGAGGAGCATCAGCCCCAGCATTTT.

The chain has TRBV10-3 and TRBJ2-2; TRBD1 matches 7 bases. Germline values: CDR1 ENHRY, CDR2 SYGVKD. The V segment lost 5 bases and the J segment 7 bases; nucleotides outside the gene matches: 7. This CDR3 is 14 amino acids long. The CDR3 nucleotides are TGTGCCATCAGTAGACAGGGTGAAGGCGGGGAGCTGTTTTTT. Translating gives CAISRQGEGGELFF.

The chain has TRBV13 and TRBJ1-5; weak D call: TRBD1 (5 bases). The germline CDR1 and CDR2 sequences are PRHDT and FYEKMQ (reference sequence). Trimming pared 3 bases from V and 0 bases from J, leaving 6 bases between. This CDR3 region has 14 residues. CDR3 protein: CASSLGLSNQPQHF. CDR3 DNA sequence: TGTGCCAGCAGCTTGGGACTTAGCAATCAGCCCCAGCATTTT.

The chain has TRBV11-2 and TRBJ1-2, with unresolved D. V shed 5 bases and J shed 4 bases, with 11 bases lying between them. The length of the CDR3 is 13 residues. CDR1 and CDR2 (germline): SGHAT, FQNNGV. The CDR3 bases are TGTGCCAGCAGCCCCGACACCTTCTATGGCTACACCTTC. It encodes CASSPDTFYGYTF.

This chain joins TRBV7-9 and TRBJ2-5; D is perhaps TRBD2 (6 bases). With 0 bases removed from V and 2 bases from J, the gap between germline ends came to 10 bases. CDR1 SEHNR and CDR2 FQNEAQ come from the germline V gene (reference sequence). The CDR3 spans 15 residues. The CDR3 region is CASSLATSRQETQYF. CDR3 nucleotide sequence: TGTGCCAGCAGCTTAGCGACTAGTCGGCAAGAGACCCAGTACTTC.

The J gene is TRBJ2-5, the V gene TRBV5-1, with D possibly being TRBD2 (5 bases). Germline CDR1 and CDR2: SGHRS and YFSETQ. This CDR3 spans 16 amino acids. Trimming shortened V by 2 bases and J by 2 bases, and 16 bases separated the two germline ends. CDR3: CASSFRPEGGQETQYF. The DNA for the CDR3 is TGCGCCAGCAGCTTTCGTCCAGAGGGCGGGCAAGAGACCCAGTACTTC.

V usage is TRBV5-6 and J usage is TRBJ2-5; 11 bases fit TRBD2. CDR3 length: 17 amino acids. CDR1 is SGHDT, CDR2 YYEEEE, per germline. Unmatched junction bases numbered 12, after V lost 4 bases and J lost 4 bases. The CDR3 here is CASSLLGLAGFRETQYF. CDR3 nucleotides: TGTGCCAGCAGCCTGCTCGGACTAGCGGGTTTTAGAGAGACCCAGTACTTC.

The rearrangement links TRBV4-3 to TRBJ1-1, with TRBD1 matching over 10 bases. This CDR3 is built from 17 residues. V gave up 2 bases and J gave up 3 bases; unmatched junction bases: 9. From germline, CDR1 is LGHNA and CDR2 YSLEER. CDR3 sequence: CASSQTTGGAGDTEAFF. The DNA of the CDR3 is TGCGCCAGCAGCCAAACGACAGGGGGCGCCGGGGACACTGAAGCTTTCTTT.

The chain combines TRBV19 with TRBJ1-4; TRBD1 matches at 7 bases. Germline values: CDR1 LNHDA, CDR2 SQIVND (reference sequence). CDR3 length: 14 amino acids. The junction had 6 bases not matched to a gene; V was cut back by 0 bases and J by 11 bases. CDR3 residues: CASSIDGPGGKLFF. The CDR3 coding sequence is TGTGCCAGTAGTATAGATGGTCCAGGGGGGAAACTGTTTTTT.

The chain employs TRBV10-3 and TRBJ2-7, with D perhaps matching TRBD1 (6 bases). The CDR3 is 15 residues long. Looked up from germline, CDR1 is ENHRY and CDR2 is SYGVKD. V lost 3 bases, J lost 3 bases, and 15 bases lay in between. CDR3 sequence: CAISDLRQESYEQYF. For the CDR3, the DNA is TGTGCCATCAGTGACCTGCGACAGGAGAGCTACGAGCAGTACTTC.

This chain uses TRBV19 with TRBJ2-4, with 11 positions matching TRBD2. The CDR3 sequence is 15 residues long. Germline trimming cut 5 bases from V and 8 bases from J; bases unmatched to any gene: 8. Germline V CDR1 and CDR2: LNHDA, SQIVND (reference sequence). CDR3 nucleotides: TGTGCCAGTAGTGGGCTAGCGGGGGGCGTGGACATTCAGTACTTC. The encoded protein is CASSGLAGGVDIQYF. The whole variable domain, remainder taken from reference TRBV19 and TRBJ2-4, is DGGITQSPKYLFRKEGQNVTLSCEQNLNHDAMYWYRQDPGQGLRLIYYSQIVNDFQKGDIAEGYSVSREKKESFPLTVTSAQKNPTAFYLCASSGLAGGVDIQYFGAGTRLSVL.

The rearrangement joins TRBV10-3 to TRBJ1-2, with 7 nucleotides matching TRBD1. V was clipped by 0 bases and J by 1 base; unmatched bases: 5. From germline, CDR1 is ENHRY and CDR2 SYGVKD. The length of the CDR3 is 16 residues. The CDR3 region is CAISESETGSNYGYTF. The DNA of the CDR3 is TGTGCCATCAGTGAGTCGGAGACAGGGAGTAACTATGGCTACACCTTC.

The V call is TRBV21-1, the J call TRBJ1-2; the D call of TRBD1 is as the table states it, not checked on the DNA. TRBV21-1 is shown as a pseudogene. The CDR3 has 14 amino acids. DNA of the CDR3: TGTGCCAGCAGCAAACACCCAGGTCCCTATGGCTACACCTTC. It is translated as CASSKHPGPYGYTF.

The chain is built from TRBV7-2 and TRBJ2-1; 10 positions match TRBD2. This CDR3 region has 13 residues. CDR1 and CDR2 (germline): SGHTA, FQGNSA. After removal of 10 bases from V and 7 bases from J, the junction contained 7 bases not matched to a gene. The CDR3 bases are TGTGCCACCACTAGCGGGGTCTCGAATGAGCAGTTCTTC. Its protein is CATTSGVSNEQFF. The whole variable domain, filled in from reference TRBV7-2 and TRBJ2-1, reads GAGVSQSPSNKVTEKGKDVELRCDPISGHTALYWYRQSLGQGLEFLIYFQGNSAPDKSGLPSDRFSAERTGGSVSTLTIQRTQQEDSAVYLCATTSGVSNEQFFGPGTRLTVL.

This clone was seen only once. The V call is TRBV9, the J call TRBJ2-1; 12 positions match TRBD2. The CDR3 sequence is 15 residues long. Germline V gives CDR1 SGDLS, CDR2 YYNGEE. Trimming at V came to 3 bases and at J to 6 bases, leaving 4 bases not matched to a gene. This CDR3 reads CASSARLAGVNEQFF. CDR3 sequence (DNA): TGTGCCAGCAGCGCCCGACTAGCGGGGGTCAATGAGCAGTTCTTC.

The CDR3 spells CASSEVTPGQTVKNIQYF. In nucleotides, the CDR3 is TGTGCCAGCAGTGAAGTCACTCCGGGACAGACCGTCAAAAACATTCAGTACTTC. The genes are TRBV6-1 and TRBJ2-4; 7 bases are a match to TRBD1. The CDR3 is 18 residues long. CDR1 MNHNS and CDR2 SASEGT come from the germline V gene. With V trimmed by 1 base and J by 3 bases, 12 bases remained unmatched.

The chain carries TRBV5-1 and TRBJ2-2; D possibly corresponds to TRBD1 (6 bases). The CDR3 is 17 amino acids. V was pared by 0 bases and J by 9 bases, with 21 bases between. Germline CDR1 and CDR2: SGHRS and YFSETQ. CDR3 region: CASSLVGTTSSGRELFF. The CDR3 coding sequence is TGCGCCAGCAGCTTGGTTGGGACAACGTCGTCTGGTAGGGAGCTGTTTTTT.

The chain links TRBV5-8 to TRBJ1-5; TRBD1 is a possible D gene (5 bases). CDR1 is SGHTS and CDR2 is YDEGEE in the germline V gene. This CDR3 contains 14 residues. Trimming shortened V by 2 bases and J by 5 bases, and 11 bases separated the two germline ends. The CDR3 sequence: CASSFYRSDQPQHF. Written as DNA, the CDR3 is TGTGCCAGCAGCTTTTACAGGTCGGATCAGCCCCAGCATTTT.